This T cell receptor beta chain comes out of a study of T cell responses to AZD1222 COVID-19 vaccine. General observations from the study: At baseline, just six or seven AZD1222 recipients tested seropositive. Vaccine-related CD4 TCRs covered spike, predominating at 160-218 and 743-854. Repertoire sampling happened only post peak T cell response.

To note about this clone: Its antigen is unidentified.

The data were produced by immunoSEQ multiplex PCR, yet TCRdb's version contains in-frame clones alone and is incomplete. The sample shows 80,000 to 100,000 clones, 80% to 90% of them seen only once. The receptor's source is an adult who received the AZD1222 COVID-19 vaccine. The sample consisted of peripheral blood, taken 28 days after the second AZD1222 dose.

CDR3 nucleotide sequence: TGTGCCAGCACCGGGGCTATGAGCGTCTCCTACGAGCAGTACTTC. Translating it yields CASTGAMSVSYEQYF. The V and J genes are TRBV6-6 and TRBJ2-7; D may be TRBD1 or TRBD2 (5 bases each). Germline loops: CDR1 MNHNY, CDR2 SVGAGI (reference sequence). The CDR3 is 15 amino acids. Between the trimmed V and J ends, which lost 7 bases and 0 bases, there was a span of 16 bases.